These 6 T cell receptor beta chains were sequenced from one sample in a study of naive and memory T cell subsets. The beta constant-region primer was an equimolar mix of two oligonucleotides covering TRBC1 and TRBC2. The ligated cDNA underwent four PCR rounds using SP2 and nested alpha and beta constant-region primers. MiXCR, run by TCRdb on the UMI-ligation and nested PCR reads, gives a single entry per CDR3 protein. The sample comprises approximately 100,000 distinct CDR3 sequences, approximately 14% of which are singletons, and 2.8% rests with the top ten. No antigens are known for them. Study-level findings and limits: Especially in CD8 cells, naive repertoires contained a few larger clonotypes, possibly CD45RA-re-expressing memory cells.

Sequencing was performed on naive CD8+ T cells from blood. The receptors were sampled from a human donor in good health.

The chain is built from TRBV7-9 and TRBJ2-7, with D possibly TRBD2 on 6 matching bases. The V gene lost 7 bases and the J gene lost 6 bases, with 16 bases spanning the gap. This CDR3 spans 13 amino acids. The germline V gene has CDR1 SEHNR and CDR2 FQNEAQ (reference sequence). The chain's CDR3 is CASTNSGRREQYF. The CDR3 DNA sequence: TGTGCCAGCACCAACAGCGGGCGGCGCGAGCAGTACTTC.

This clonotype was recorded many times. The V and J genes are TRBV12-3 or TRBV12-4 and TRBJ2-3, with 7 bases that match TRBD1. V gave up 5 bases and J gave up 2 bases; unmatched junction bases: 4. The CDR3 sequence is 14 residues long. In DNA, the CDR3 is TGTGCCAGCAGTCCGACAGGGAACACAGATACGCAGTATTTT. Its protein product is CASSPTGNTDTQYF.

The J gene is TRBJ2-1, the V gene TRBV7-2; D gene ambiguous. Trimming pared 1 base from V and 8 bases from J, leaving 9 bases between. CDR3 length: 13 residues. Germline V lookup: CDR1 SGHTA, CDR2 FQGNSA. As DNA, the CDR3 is TGTGCCAGCAGCTTAGGGTTCCGGGATGAGCAGTTCTTC. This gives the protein CASSLGFRDEQFF.

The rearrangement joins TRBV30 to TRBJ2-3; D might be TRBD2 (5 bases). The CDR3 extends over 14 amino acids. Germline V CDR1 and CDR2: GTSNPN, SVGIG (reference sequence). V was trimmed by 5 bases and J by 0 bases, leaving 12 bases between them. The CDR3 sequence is CAWSRGSSTDTQYF. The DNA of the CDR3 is TGTGCCTGGTCCAGAGGGTCTAGCACAGATACGCAGTATTTT.

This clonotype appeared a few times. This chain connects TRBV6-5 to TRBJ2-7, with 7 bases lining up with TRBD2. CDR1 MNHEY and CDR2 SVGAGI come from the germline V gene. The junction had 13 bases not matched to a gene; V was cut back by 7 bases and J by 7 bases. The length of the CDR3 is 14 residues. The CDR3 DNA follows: TGTGCCAGCACCCAGGTGGCGGGGGTTGGTGAGCAGTACTTC. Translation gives CASTQVAGVGEQYF.

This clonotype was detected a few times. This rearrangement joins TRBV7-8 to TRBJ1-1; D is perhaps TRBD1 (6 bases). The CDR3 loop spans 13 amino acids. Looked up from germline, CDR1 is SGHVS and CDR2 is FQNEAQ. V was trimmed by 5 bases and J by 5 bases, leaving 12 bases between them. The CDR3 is CASSEGGWTEAFF. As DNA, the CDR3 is TGTGCCAGCAGCGAAGGGGGTTGGACTGAAGCTTTCTTT.